Each of the 25 T cell receptor beta chains below was sequenced from the same sample in a study of blood T cell repertoires in COVID-19. Sequenced by immunoSEQ multiplex PCR; TCRdb stores in-frame clones only, minus some. The data show fewer than 200,000 clones, roughly 84% seen once. The sequenced material came from peripheral blood. The receptors were gathered from a man in his 60s who had recovered from COVID-19.

The genes are TRBV29-1 and TRBJ1-4; 12 nucleotides line up with TRBD1. Per the germline V gene, CDR1 is SQVTM and CDR2 is ANQGSEA. The CDR3 length is 15 residues. V was clipped by 4 bases and J by 8 bases; unmatched bases: 8. As DNA, the CDR3 is TGCAGCGTTGGGGTGGGGACAGGGGGCTCGGAAAAACTGTTTTTT. It specifies CSVGVGTGGSEKLFF.

The chain carries TRBV27 and TRBJ1-4; D perhaps matches TRBD1 (6 bases). Per germline, CDR1 MNHEY and CDR2 SMNVEV (reference sequence). The CDR3 runs to 15 residues. V dropped 4 bases and J dropped 8 bases, with 17 bases sitting between them. CDR3 nucleotides: TGTGCCAGCAGTTCTTTACAGGGAATACGAGAAAAACTGTTTTTT. This gives the protein CASSSLQGIREKLFF.

J is TRBJ1-2 and V is TRBV5-5, with 7 bases aligning to TRBD1. This CDR3 region has 14 residues. From germline, CDR1 is SGHKS and CDR2 YYEKEE (reference sequence). The V and J ends lost 7 bases and 0 bases, in that order; junction bases with no gene match: 6. CDR3 amino acids: CASSDQGANYGYTF. CDR3 DNA sequence: TGTGCCAGCTCAGATCAGGGGGCTAACTATGGCTACACCTTC.

The chain recombines TRBV24-1 with TRBJ2-1; TRBD2 agrees at 14 bases. The CDR3 is 17 residues long. In germline, CDR1 is KGHDR, CDR2 SFDVKD. Trimming removed 5 bases from V and 0 bases from J; junction bases left unmatched: 2. In DNA form, the CDR3 reads TGTGCCACCAGTGCCGGACTAGCGGGAGGCTCCTACAATGAGCAGTTCTTC. It codes for CATSAGLAGGSYNEQFF.

This clone was observed a few times. Here the CDR3 DNA reads TGTGCCAGCAGCCACCGGGACAGGGCTAGGGGCTACACCTTC. Encoded protein: CASSHRDRARGYTF. The chain carries TRBV5-5 and TRBJ1-2; 9 nucleotides align to TRBD1. The CDR3 totals 14 residues. The trim removed 4 bases at V and 8 bases at J, leaving 9 bases unmatched. Germline CDR1 reads SGHKS; CDR2 reads YYEKEE (reference sequence).

This chain links TRBV30 with TRBJ2-2; the match to TRBD2 covers 7 bases. CDR3 length equals 14 residues. Trimming took 5 bases from V and 4 from J; bases not matched to a gene: 7. Germline-derived CDR1 and CDR2 are GTSNPN and SVGIG (reference sequence). The CDR3 reads CAWGYGGGTGELFF. DNA of the CDR3: TGTGCCTGGGGGTACGGCGGGGGCACCGGGGAGCTGTTTTTT. Together with reference TRBV30 and TRBJ2-2, the CDR3 gives the full variable domain: SQTIHQWPATLVQPVGSPLSLECTVEGTSNPNLYWYRQAAGRGLQLLFYSVGIGQISSEVPQNLSASRPQDRQFILSSKKLLLSDSGFYLCAWGYGGGTGELFFGEGSRLTVL.

This clone has only one observation. DNA of the CDR3: TGTGCCAGCAGTTACGAGGGCCAGCCCCAGCATTTT. Residues: CASSYEGQPQHF. V usage is TRBV27 and J usage is TRBJ1-5; D is uncertain. The V end lost 4 bases, the J end lost 7 bases, and 8 bases lay between the germline ends. This CDR3 is 12 amino acids long. CDR1 and CDR2 from the germline V gene are MNHEY and SMNVEV (reference sequence).

The table lists this clone with a few counts. The chain carries TRBV27 and TRBJ2-7, with D tentatively TRBD2 (5 bases). Deletions cut 9 bases from V and 1 base from J, with 13 bases between. Germline lookup yields CDR1 MNHEY and CDR2 SMNVEV (reference sequence). The CDR3 covers 13 residues. The DNA of the CDR3 is TGTGCCAGTGCTCGGAGGCCTTCCTACGAGCAGTACTTC. It specifies CASARRPSYEQYF.

This clone has only a few counts. CDR3 DNA sequence: TGTGCCAGCAGTGAAGATCTCGGGCGAGGGGGTTCTCGTGAAAAACTGTTTTTT. Protein product: CASSEDLGRGGSREKLFF. The rearrangement joins TRBV6-1 to TRBJ1-4; TRBD1 might be the D (6 bases). The CDR3 sequence is 18 residues long. V was trimmed by 1 base and J by 7 bases, leaving 22 bases between them. Per germline, CDR1 MNHNS and CDR2 SASEGT.

The gene calls are TRBV7-2 and TRBJ1-1, with a weak D call TRBD1 (5 bases). V lost 2 bases and J 5 bases, leaving 9 bases between the germline ends. In germline, CDR1 is SGHTA, CDR2 FQGNSA. This CDR3 is built from 13 residues. The CDR3 DNA reads as TGTGCCAGCAGCTTATCAGGGATTACTGAAGCTTTCTTT. It encodes CASSLSGITEAFF. The full variable domain, with the rest looked up from reference TRBV7-2 and TRBJ1-1, is GAGVSQSPSNKVTEKGKDVELRCDPISGHTALYWYRQSLGQGLEFLIYFQGNSAPDKSGLPSDRFSAERTGGSVSTLTIQRTQQEDSAVYLCASSLSGITEAFFGQGTRLTVV.

V is TRBV5-6 and J is TRBJ2-7; 10 bases are shared with TRBD1. V dropped 0 bases and J dropped 7; count of bases not matched to a gene: 10. Germline assignment: CDR1 SGHDT and CDR2 YYEEEE. The CDR3 spans 16 residues. The CDR3 DNA follows: TGTGCCAGCAGCTTGGAAGGGACAGGGGTAGCGATGGAGCAGTACTTC. Translated: CASSLEGTGVAMEQYF.

V gene TRBV7-9 combines with J gene TRBJ2-2; maybe TRBD1 (6 bases). V was pared by 7 bases and J by 6 bases, with 18 bases between. Germline lookup yields CDR1 SEHNR and CDR2 FQNEAQ (reference sequence). The CDR3 has 15 residues. The CDR3 is CASISPDRGSGELFF. The DNA for the CDR3 is TGTGCCAGCATCTCACCAGATAGGGGGTCCGGGGAGCTGTTTTTT.

This clone was recorded many times. V and J are TRBV5-5 and TRBJ2-5; TRBD1 is a possible D gene (7 bases). There are 15 residues in the CDR3. The germline V and J ends were trimmed by 2 bases and 4 bases, with 15 bases remaining between them. Germline V gene data show CDR1 as SGHKS and CDR2 as YYEKEE (reference sequence). The CDR3 sequence: CASSFTQQGGETQYF. The DNA of the CDR3 is TGTGCCAGCAGCTTTACCCAGCAGGGGGGAGAGACCCAGTACTTC.

The chain combines TRBV7-2 with TRBJ2-6; D remains unclear. The germline V and J ends were trimmed by 5 bases and 7 bases, with 15 bases remaining between them. The CDR3 has 15 amino acids. Germline V gives CDR1 SGHTA, CDR2 FQGNSA. CDR3 DNA: TGTGCCAGCAGCCCACCTGACTTACGCGCCAACGTCCTGACTTTC. Protein: CASSPPDLRANVLTF.

This chain links TRBV6-2 or TRBV6-3 with TRBJ1-1; tentatively, D is TRBD1 (6 bases). The CDR3 has 15 amino acids. V lost 2 bases and J lost 3, with 13 bases in between. The V gene's germline CDR1 is MNHEY and CDR2 SVGEGT. The CDR3 sequence: CASSYPRGQYTEAFF. DNA of the CDR3: TGTGCCAGCAGTTACCCCCGGGGACAATACACTGAAGCTTTCTTT.

This clone was observed once. The rearrangement uses TRBV20-1 and TRBJ2-1; possible D gene TRBD1, 6 bases. Germline loops: CDR1 DFQATT, CDR2 SNEGSKA (reference sequence). The CDR3 runs to 15 residues. V dropped 3 bases and J dropped 6 bases, with 18 bases sitting between them. Here the CDR3 DNA reads TGCAGTGCTAGTACCACAGGGACCTTTATCAATGAGCAGTTCTTC. Translation: CSASTTGTFINEQFF.

The rearrangement uses TRBV9 and TRBJ2-7, with 8 bases identical to TRBD1. Trimming took 0 bases from V and 2 from J; bases not matched to a gene: 4. This CDR3 spans 15 amino acids. The V gene's germline CDR1 is SGDLS and CDR2 YYNGEE. This CDR3 reads CASSVATGEAYEQYF. CDR3 coding DNA: TGTGCCAGCAGCGTAGCGACAGGGGAGGCCTACGAGCAGTACTTC.

This chain connects TRBV3-1 (or the pseudogene TRBV3-2) to TRBJ1-3; D is unresolved. V dropped 5 bases and J dropped 4 bases, with 9 bases sitting between them. The CDR3 covers 13 residues. Germline V gene data show CDR1 as LGHDT and CDR2 as YNNKEL (reference sequence). The CDR3, as DNA: TGTGCCAGCAGCATGTCGGTCGGAAACACCATATATTTT. Its protein product is CASSMSVGNTIYF.

The chain is built from TRBV7-2 and TRBJ1-5; D is uncertain. V was pared by 3 bases and J by 3 bases, with 3 bases between. The CDR3 consists of 12 residues. Germline CDR1 SGHTA, CDR2 FQGNSA. The CDR3 loop reads CASSLANQPQHF. DNA of the CDR3: TGTGCCAGCAGCTTGGCCAATCAGCCCCAGCATTTT. Full variable domain (remainder filled in from reference TRBV7-2 and TRBJ1-5): GAGVSQSPSNKVTEKGKDVELRCDPISGHTALYWYRQSLGQGLEFLIYFQGNSAPDKSGLPSDRFSAERTGGSVSTLTIQRTQQEDSAVYLCASSLANQPQHFGDGTRLSIL.

The rearrangement links TRBV12-3 or TRBV12-4 to TRBJ2-7; TRBD2 might be the D (7 bases). The germline V and J ends were trimmed by 4 bases and 9 bases, with 13 bases remaining between them. The length of the CDR3 is 12 residues. The CDR3 coding sequence is TGTGCCAGCAGTTCTGGGGGGGGCGTGCAGTACTTC. This codes for CASSSGGGVQYF.

The gene calls are TRBV6-5 and TRBJ2-7; D not resolved. The CDR3 sequence is 11 residues long. CDR1 MNHEY and CDR2 SVGAGI come from the germline V gene. The V gene lost 4 bases and the J gene lost 5 bases, with 6 bases spanning the gap. The CDR3 DNA is TGTGCCAGCAGTTTCTGGCACGAGCAGTACTTC. The encoded protein is CASSFWHEQYF.

This chain links TRBV7-9 with TRBJ1-6; 12 positions match TRBD1. V trimming: 1 base; J trimming: 9 bases; junction bases outside the gene matches: 4. This CDR3 region has 16 residues. The germline V gene has CDR1 SEHNR and CDR2 FQNEAQ (reference sequence). The CDR3 region is CASSLGDRGLGSPLHF. Here the CDR3 DNA reads TGTGCCAGCAGCTTAGGGGACAGGGGGCTCGGTTCACCCCTCCACTTT.

The rearrangement uses TRBV12-3 or TRBV12-4 and TRBJ1-1; D possibly corresponds to TRBD1 (5 bases). This CDR3 has 13 amino acids. V was cut by 2 bases and J by 6 bases, with 10 bases left in between. The CDR3 loop is CASSLSAGPEAFF. CDR3 coding DNA: TGTGCCAGCAGTTTATCGGCAGGGCCTGAAGCTTTCTTT.

The CDR3 coding sequence is TGTGCCAGCAGTTCCCAGCGGGGAACCTACGACGATAGGGGCTACGAGCAGTACTTC. Translated, it gives CASSSQRGTYDDRGYEQYF. The rearrangement links TRBV27 to TRBJ2-7; TRBD2 aligns across 7 bases. Germline CDR1 is MNHEY and CDR2 is SMNVEV (reference sequence). CDR3 length: 19 amino acids. J lost 3 bases, V lost 4 bases, and 21 bases had no gene match.

This clone is a singleton in its sample. The J gene is TRBJ2-7, the V gene TRBV6-4, with TRBD1 as a possible D gene (5 bases). Germline CDR1 is MRHNA and CDR2 is SNTAGT. Trimming removed 11 bases from V and 4 bases from J, with 12 bases in between. The CDR3 extends over 11 amino acids. The CDR3 coding sequence is TGTGCCCAAAATCAGGGATACGAGCAGTACTTC. Residues: CAQNQGYEQYF.